This T cell receptor (beta chain) was sequenced in a study of blood T cells in healthy people across ages. It was with a sample-barcoded 5' primer and a J-beta primer mix that a second PCR of about 7 to 12 cycles was run. There were at least 2.5 million CDR3-containing paired-end reads obtained from each sample. TCRdb analysed the 5' RACE reads with MiXCR anew, one entry per CDR3 protein. Found here are 1,500,000 or so distinct CDR3 sequences, approximately 39% of them singletons; the top ten hold approximately 4%. On this clonotype itself: Its specificity is not known.

Each sample yielded at least 6.5 million isolated PBMCs. The study, taken as a whole, reports: Naive CD4+ cells and diversity were both higher in long-lived donors than in aged donors. Estimates based on one million T cells were treated as lower bounds.

The TCR originated in a woman aged 18-29 years in good health. The sequenced sample consisted of blood.

The CDR3 protein is CSVTLLAGGSYNEQYF. CDR3 coding DNA: TGCAGTGTTACCTTACTAGCGGGGGGCTCCTACAATGAGCAGTACTTC. The chain joins TRBV20-1 to TRBJ2-1; TRBD2 matches 12 bases. The J call may be mistaken, given a closer DNA end match to TRBJ2-7. Germline V gene sequence: CDR1 DFQATT, CDR2 SNEGSKA (reference sequence). This CDR3 has 16 amino acids.